This T cell receptor (beta chain) was recovered during a study of shared clonotypes between healthy human individuals. Study-level background: The cohort comprised a couple of women and three men. Their ages spanned 18 to 49 years.

Donors had no recently reported acute infections or vaccinations and were HIV-negative. The protocol was immunoSEQ multiplex PCR, while the TCRdb copy is restricted to in-frame clones and leaves out a portion. The repertoire holds 450,000 or so clones, around 77% seen once, with around 11% in the top ten. The V gene's germline CDR1 is SGHRS and CDR2 YFSETQ. The CDR3 has 15 residues. Trimming took off 5 bases at V and 4 bases at J, with 15 bases between the two ends. What was sequenced was PBMCs. The chain joins TRBV5-1 to TRBJ2-2, with a possible D match to TRBD1 (5 bases). This TCR derives from a middle-aged woman in good health. Some clones in this sample may be carry-over from other donors' samples. DNA of the CDR3: TGCGCCAGCAGTGTCTTCCAGGGTGCCACCGGGGAGCTGTTTTTT. Translated: CASSVFQGATGELFF. Supplemented by reference TRBV5-1 and TRBJ2-2, the full variable domain reads KAGVTQTPRYLIKTRGQQVTLSCSPISGHRSVSWYQQTPGQGLQFLFEYFSETQRNKGNFPGRFSGRQFSNSRSEMNVSTLELGDSALYLCASSVFQGATGELFFGEGSRLTVL.